This TCR beta chain originates from a study of cytomegalovirus exposure and HLA in healthy donors. Findings and limits, study-wide: Later analysis identified a missense DCLRE1C variant that was linked to TCR beta V- and J-gene trimming.

Primers included in the PCR were 60 Vbeta and 13 Jbeta primers. Repertoires were generated with immunoSEQ multiplex PCR, while TCRdb's copy carries only in-frame clones and drops some. The table shows tens of thousands of clones, with roughly 80% occurring only once. Worth noting for this clone: The antigen is unknown.

The CDR3 has 13 residues. V was clipped by 6 bases and J by 5 bases; unmatched bases: 4. CDR1 and CDR2 (germline): SQVTM, ANQGSEA. The sample was PBMCs. The chain is built from TRBV29-1 and TRBJ2-2; 9 nucleotides align to TRBD1. The receptor was derived from a woman aged 40 to 50 in good health and CMV-seropositive. CDR3 in DNA: TGCAGCGTCGGGACAGGGCGTACCGGGGAGCTGTTTTTT. Amino acids: CSVGTGRTGELFF.